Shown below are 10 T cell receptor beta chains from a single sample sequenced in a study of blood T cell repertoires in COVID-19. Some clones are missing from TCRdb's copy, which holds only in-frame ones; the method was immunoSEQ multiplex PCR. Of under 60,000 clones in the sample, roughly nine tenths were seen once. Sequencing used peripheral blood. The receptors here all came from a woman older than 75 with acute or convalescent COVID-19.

The CDR3 reads CASSRNRGLGYTF. The DNA for the CDR3 is TGCGCCAGCAGTCGTAACAGGGGGCTTGGCTACACCTTC. The rearrangement links TRBV5-1 to TRBJ1-2, with 9 bases matching TRBD1. The CDR3 runs to 13 residues. The J segment lost 7 bases and the V segment lost 5 bases, leaving 6 bases of the junction unmatched. Germline assignment: CDR1 SGHRS and CDR2 YFSETQ.

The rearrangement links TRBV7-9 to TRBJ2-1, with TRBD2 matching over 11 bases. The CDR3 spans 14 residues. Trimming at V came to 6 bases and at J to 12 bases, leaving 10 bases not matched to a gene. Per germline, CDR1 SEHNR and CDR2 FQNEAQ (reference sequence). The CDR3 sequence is CASRDSGGALGQFF. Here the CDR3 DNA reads TGTGCCAGCAGGGATAGCGGGGGGGCCTTAGGGCAGTTCTTC.

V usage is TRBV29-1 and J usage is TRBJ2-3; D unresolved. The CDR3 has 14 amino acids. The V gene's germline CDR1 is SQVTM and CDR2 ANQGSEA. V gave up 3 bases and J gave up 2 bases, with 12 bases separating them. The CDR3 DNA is TGCAGCGTTGAGGGTCTACAGCCCACAGATACGCAGTATTTT. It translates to CSVEGLQPTDTQYF.

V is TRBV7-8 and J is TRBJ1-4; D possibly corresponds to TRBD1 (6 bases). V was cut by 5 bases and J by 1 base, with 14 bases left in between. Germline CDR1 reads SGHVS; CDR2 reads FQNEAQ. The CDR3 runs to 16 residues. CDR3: CASSPRGAGTNEKLFF. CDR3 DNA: TGTGCCAGCAGCCCACGGGGGGCGGGAACTAATGAAAAACTGTTTTTT.

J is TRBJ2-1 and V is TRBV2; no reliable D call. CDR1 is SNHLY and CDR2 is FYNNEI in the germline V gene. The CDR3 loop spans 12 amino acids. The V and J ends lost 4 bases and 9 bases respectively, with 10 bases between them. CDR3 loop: CASSAETGEQFF. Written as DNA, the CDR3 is TGTGCCAGCAGTGCGGAGACGGGTGAGCAGTTCTTC. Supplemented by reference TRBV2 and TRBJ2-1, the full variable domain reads EPEVTQTPSHQVTQMGQEVILRCVPISNHLYFYWYRQILGQKVEFLVSFYNNEISEKSEIFDDQFSVERPDGSNFTLKIRSTKLEDSAMYFCASSAETGEQFFGPGTRLTVL.

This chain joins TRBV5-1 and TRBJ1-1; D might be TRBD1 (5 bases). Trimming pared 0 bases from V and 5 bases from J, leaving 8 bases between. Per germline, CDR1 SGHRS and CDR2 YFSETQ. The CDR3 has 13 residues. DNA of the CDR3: TGCGCCAGCAGCTTGGAGGGGATGACTGAAGCTTTCTTT. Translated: CASSLEGMTEAFF.

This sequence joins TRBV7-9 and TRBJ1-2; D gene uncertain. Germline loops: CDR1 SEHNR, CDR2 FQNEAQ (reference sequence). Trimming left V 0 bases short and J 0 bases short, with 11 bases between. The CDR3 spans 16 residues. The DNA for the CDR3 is TGTGCCAGCAGCTTAGCGTTAGGCGGAACTAACTATGGCTACACCTTC. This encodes CASSLALGGTNYGYTF.

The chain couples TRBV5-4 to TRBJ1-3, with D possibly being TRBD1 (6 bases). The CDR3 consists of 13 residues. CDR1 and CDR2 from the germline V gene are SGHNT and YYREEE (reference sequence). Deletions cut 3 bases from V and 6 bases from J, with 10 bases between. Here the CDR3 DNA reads TGTGCCAGCAGCTGGGGGGGCCAAAACACCATATATTTT. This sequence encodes CASSWGGQNTIYF.

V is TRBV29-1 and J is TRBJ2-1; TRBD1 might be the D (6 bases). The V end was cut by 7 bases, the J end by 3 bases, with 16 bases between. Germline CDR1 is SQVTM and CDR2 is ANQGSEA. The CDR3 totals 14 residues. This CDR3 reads CSAYRVSYYNEQFF. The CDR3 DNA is TGCAGCGCATACAGGGTGTCCTACTACAATGAGCAGTTCTTC.

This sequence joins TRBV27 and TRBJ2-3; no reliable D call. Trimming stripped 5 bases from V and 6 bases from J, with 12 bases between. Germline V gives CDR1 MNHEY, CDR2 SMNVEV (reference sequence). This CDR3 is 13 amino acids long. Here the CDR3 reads CASSHHILDTQYF. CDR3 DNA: TGTGCCAGCAGTCACCACATCCTTGATACGCAGTATTTT.